The source of this T cell receptor beta chain is a study of cytomegalovirus exposure and HLA in healthy donors. Study results and caveats: In terms of immune exposure information, only CMV serostatus was available.

This CDR3 has 15 residues. Trimming took 0 bases from V and 4 from J, leaving 12 bases between them. CDR1 MNHEY and CDR2 SMNVEV come from the germline V gene (reference sequence). Comment on this clone: Its antigen is undetermined.

PCR involved 60 Vbeta and 13 Jbeta primers. The table came from immunoSEQ multiplex PCR; TCRdb's copy has only in-frame clones and leaves some out. The data contain fewer than 250,000 clones, roughly 85% of them singletons. Donors in the study were healthy people who gave bone marrow. The TCR sequence derives from a young man in good health and CMV-seronegative. The rearrangement links TRBV27 to TRBJ1-2; D gene uncertain. Sequenced input: PBMCs. In DNA, the CDR3 is TGTGCCAGCAGTTTATCCTCTGTCGGAGTCTATGGCTACACCTTC. Protein product: CASSLSSVGVYGYTF.